The clone carrying this T cell receptor beta chain was picked up many times. What it binds is not known. The data belong to a study of metastatic and nonmetastatic thyroid tumors. On the study more broadly: The comparison covered peripheral blood and tumor or nodule tissue in malignant and benign thyroid patients. General observations from the study: Reports indicated that malignant thyroid tumors showed significantly higher TCR beta diversity than benign nodules did, in blood and tumor.

CDR1 SGHDT and CDR2 YYEEEE come from the germline V gene. This CDR3 is 13 amino acids long. As processed by the authors: Researchers built a distant-metastasis classifier for papillary thyroid cancer that drew on CDR3 differences across clinicopathological groups. TCRdb reprocessed the PCR reads using MiXCR. The authors' filters were not applied to this entry. The data hold tens of thousands of clones, with around 16% observed a single time. Ahead of thyroid surgery, no patient had received treatment of any kind. The chain links TRBV5-6 to TRBJ1-2, with TRBD1 matching over 8 bases. The sequence came from a male donor with papillary thyroid cancer or a benign thyroid nodule (not recorded which). Some clones in this sample may be carry-over from other donors' samples. Sequencing input: blood. The CDR3 DNA sequence: TGTGCGGCGGGGAGACAGGGGAACTATGGCTACACCTTC. This encodes CAAGRQGNYGYTF. The full variable domain, its missing parts supplied by reference TRBV5-6 and TRBJ1-2, is DAGVTQSPTHLIKTRGQQVTLRCSPKSGHDTVSWYQQALGQGPQFIFQYYEEEERQRGNFPDRFSGHQFPNYSSELNVNALLLGDSALYLCAAGRQGNYGYTFGSGTRLTVV.